The next 28 T cell receptor beta chains were all read from a single sample in a study of persistence of HIV-infected CD4 T cells. Sequencing used immunoSEQ version 4 in survey mode. Clones were read by immunoSEQ multiplex PCR, and TCRdb kept only the in-frame ones, dropping some. This table has 30,000 or so clones, approximately 80% appearing once. Their antigens remain unidentified. The stimulus was an HIV-1 Gag 15-mer peptide pool, about 1 ug/peptide/mL. CD40L/CD69 double-negative CD45RO-high memory CD4+ T cells were collected. The sample was CD4+ T cells sorted from PBMCs after roughly 18-hour stimulation, taken from a patient who received antiretroviral therapy. These receptors were taken from an adult woman with HIV who was CMV-seropositive.

The rearrangement uses TRBV6-4 and TRBJ2-5; TRBD1 matches 9 bases. CDR1 and CDR2 (germline): MRHNA, SNTAGT. V shed 2 bases and J 5 bases; nucleotides not matched to a gene: 9. The CDR3 is made up of 16 amino acids. The CDR3, as DNA: TGTGCCAGCAGTGACCCCCGGGACAGGGTTGGTGAGACCCAGTACTTC. Encoded protein: CASSDPRDRVGETQYF.

In this sample, this clone turned up a few times. The rearrangement links TRBV7-8 to TRBJ2-7; D unclear. CDR3 size: 15 residues. The V and J ends lost 4 bases and 4 bases respectively, with 17 bases between them. Germline assignment: CDR1 SGHVS and CDR2 FQNEAQ. The CDR3 loop reads CASSSPGNQLYEQYF. The CDR3 region has the DNA TGTGCCAGCAGCTCTCCTGGGAACCAACTTTACGAGCAGTACTTC.

The sample holds a few counts of this clone. J is TRBJ2-1 and V is TRBV9, with 10 bases matching TRBD2. Germline CDR1 and CDR2: SGDLS and YYNGEE. The CDR3 extends over 15 amino acids. J was trimmed by 4 bases and V by 1 base; bases with no gene match: 2. The CDR3 protein is CASSVSGGGYNEQFF. The CDR3 DNA reads TGTGCCAGCAGCGTAAGCGGGGGGGGTTACAATGAGCAGTTCTTC. The entire variable domain, with the rest obtained from reference TRBV9 and TRBJ2-1, is as follows: DSGVTQTPKHLITATGQRVTLRCSPRSGDLSVYWYQQSLDQGLQFLIQYYNGEERAKGNILERFSAQQFPDLHSELNLSSLELGDSALYFCASSVSGGGYNEQFFGPGTRLTVL.

V gene TRBV2 combines with J gene TRBJ1-5; TRBD1 is a possible D gene (6 bases). The CDR3 is made up of 15 amino acids. Germline V gene data show CDR1 as SNHLY and CDR2 as FYNNEI. V lost 8 bases, J lost 0 bases, and 14 bases lay in between. The CDR3 reads CASRTATDSNQPQHF. Here the CDR3 DNA reads TGTGCCAGCCGGACAGCAACGGATAGCAATCAGCCCCAGCATTTT. Based on the CDR3 plus reference TRBV2 and TRBJ1-5, the full variable domain is EPEVTQTPSHQVTQMGQEVILRCVPISNHLYFYWYRQILGQKVEFLVSFYNNEISEKSEIFDDQFSVERPDGSNFTLKIRSTKLEDSAMYFCASRTATDSNQPQHFGDGTRLSIL.

The CDR3 bases are TGTGCCAGCAGGCGGACAGGGAACACTGAAGCTTTCTTT. Protein product: CASRRTGNTEAFF. This chain links TRBV6-6 with TRBJ1-1; 7 bases map to TRBD1. The CDR3 consists of 13 residues. Germline V gene lookup returns CDR1 MNHNY and CDR2 SVGAGI (reference sequence). Trimming at V came to 6 bases and at J to 1 base, leaving 2 bases not matched to a gene.

This rearrangement joins TRBV10-2 to TRBJ2-7; 8 bases agree with TRBD1. V lost 3 bases, J lost 2 bases, and 3 bases stayed unmatched. This CDR3 has 14 residues. Germline V gene sequence: CDR1 WSHSY, CDR2 SAAADI. CDR3 bases: TGCGCCAGCAGTGACCTGACAGGGGCCTACGAGCAGTACTTC. Its translation: CASSDLTGAYEQYF.

This chain joins TRBV7-2 and TRBJ1-5; no definite D call. The CDR3 spans 15 residues. V shed 1 base and J shed 0 bases, with 7 bases lying between them. Germline CDR1 is SGHTA and CDR2 is FQGNSA. This CDR3 reads CASSLGEYSNQPQHF. CDR3 sequence (DNA): TGTGCCAGCAGCTTAGGAGAATATAGCAATCAGCCCCAGCATTTT.

A few counts support this clone. V gene TRBV7-8 combines with J gene TRBJ1-1; D remains ambiguous. Between the trimmed V and J ends, which lost 5 bases and 7 bases, there was a span of 17 bases. From germline, CDR1 is SGHVS and CDR2 FQNEAQ. The CDR3 is made up of 14 amino acids. In DNA, the CDR3 is TGTGCCAGCAGCCTAAACACAGCGTTCTATGAAGCTTTCTTT. It yields the protein CASSLNTAFYEAFF.

This chain links TRBV30 with TRBJ2-2; D is unresolved. The CDR3 has 13 residues. Looked up from germline, CDR1 is GTSNPN and CDR2 is SVGIG (reference sequence). Trimming removed 2 bases at V and 2 bases at J, with 6 bases between. The CDR3 reads CAWSFQNTGELFF. The DNA of the CDR3 is TGTGCCTGGAGTTTCCAAAACACCGGGGAGCTGTTTTTT. The entire variable domain, with the rest obtained from reference TRBV30 and TRBJ2-2, is as follows: SQTIHQWPATLVQPVGSPLSLECTVEGTSNPNLYWYRQAAGRGLQLLFYSVGIGQISSEVPQNLSASRPQDRQFILSSKKLLLSDSGFYLCAWSFQNTGELFFGEGSRLTVL.

The V and J genes are TRBV2 and TRBJ2-5; 8 nucleotides agree with TRBD1. CDR1 and CDR2 (germline): SNHLY, FYNNEI. V lost 5 bases, J lost 2 bases, and 4 bases stayed unmatched. CDR3 length: 14 residues. CDR3 in amino acids: CASSFNRGQETQYF. The CDR3 DNA is TGTGCCAGCAGTTTCAACAGGGGGCAAGAGACCCAGTACTTC.

The chain links TRBV28 to TRBJ2-2, with D tentatively TRBD1 (5 bases). This CDR3 is built from 16 residues. The V gene lost 8 bases and the J gene lost 6 bases, with 22 bases spanning the gap. CDR1 is MDHEN, CDR2 SYDVKM, per germline. The CDR3 is CASASVGQGSPGELFF. For the CDR3, the DNA is TGTGCCAGCGCCTCCGTCGGTCAGGGATCACCCGGGGAGCTGTTTTTT. The full variable domain, with the rest looked up from reference TRBV28 and TRBJ2-2, is DVKVTQSSRYLVKRTGEKVFLECVQDMDHENMFWYRQDPGLGLRLIYFSYDVKMKEKGDIPEGYSVSREKKERFSLILESASTNQTSMYLCASASVGQGSPGELFFGEGSRLTVL.

CDR3 amino acids: CASSSQGANEQFF. CDR3 nucleotides: TGTGCCAGTAGTAGCCAGGGGGCGAATGAGCAGTTCTTC. This chain connects TRBV19 to TRBJ2-1, with 8 bases matching TRBD1. Per germline, CDR1 LNHDA and CDR2 SQIVND (reference sequence). The CDR3 extends over 13 amino acids. J lost 7 bases, V lost 4 bases, and 3 bases had no gene match. Combining the CDR3 with reference TRBV19 and TRBJ2-1 gives the whole variable domain DGGITQSPKYLFRKEGQNVTLSCEQNLNHDAMYWYRQDPGQGLRLIYYSQIVNDFQKGDIAEGYSVSREKKESFPLTVTSAQKNPTAFYLCASSSQGANEQFFGPGTRLTVL.

This rearrangement joins TRBV5-1 to TRBJ1-4; 8 bases fit TRBD1. This CDR3 region has 15 residues. V dropped 1 base and J dropped 8; count of bases not matched to a gene: 7. Per germline, CDR1 SGHRS and CDR2 YFSETQ. DNA for the CDR3: TGCGCCAGCAGCTTGACGGGACAGGCCCCCGAAAAACTGTTTTTT. Protein: CASSLTGQAPEKLFF.

The J gene is TRBJ2-7, the V gene TRBV6-2 or TRBV6-3, with D maybe TRBD1 (5 bases). This CDR3 spans 12 amino acids. Germline CDR1 reads MNHEY; CDR2 reads SVGEGT. Trimming removed 6 bases from V and 4 bases from J, with 10 bases in between. Here the CDR3 DNA reads TGTGCCAGCAGCCCAGGGATTTACGAGCAGTACTTC. It is translated as CASSPGIYEQYF.

V is TRBV7-9 and J is TRBJ1-1; D is unresolved. V shed 2 bases and J shed 4 bases, with 11 bases lying between them. The length of the CDR3 is 14 residues. Germline CDR1 is SEHNR and CDR2 is FQNEAQ (reference sequence). CDR3 residues: CASSLWVSGTEAFF. The DNA of the CDR3 is TGTGCCAGCAGCTTATGGGTGAGTGGCACTGAAGCTTTCTTT.

The chain is built from TRBV2 and TRBJ1-5; 7 nucleotides match TRBD1. This CDR3 comprises 15 residues. Germline V gene sequence: CDR1 SNHLY, CDR2 FYNNEI. V lost 8 bases and J lost 4; bases outside the gene matches: 11. Written as DNA, the CDR3 is TGTGCCAGCGCTTCCGGACAGGCGGGGAATCAGCCCCAGCATTTT. It specifies CASASGQAGNQPQHF.

This rearrangement joins TRBV14 to TRBJ2-7, with 9 nucleotides matching TRBD2. The ends lost 4 bases at V and 2 bases at J; junction bases unmatched: 3. CDR3 length equals 14 residues. The germline V gene has CDR1 SGHDN and CDR2 FVKESK. This chain's CDR3 is CASSRLAGPYEQYF. The DNA for the CDR3 is TGTGCCAGCAGCCGCCTAGCGGGGCCCTACGAGCAGTACTTC. The full variable domain, in which reference TRBV14 and TRBJ2-7 provide the parts outside the CDR3, is EAGVTQFPSHSVIEKGQTVTLRCDPISGHDNLYWYRRVMGKEIKFLLHFVKESKQDESGMPNNRFLAERTGGTYSTLKVQPAELEDSGVYFCASSRLAGPYEQYFGPGTRLTVT.

The rearrangement links TRBV6-7 to TRBJ1-2, with 7 nucleotides matching TRBD1. TRBV6-7 is identified as an open reading frame with a role that is uncertain. The junction had 15 bases not matched to a gene; V was cut back by 6 bases and J by 5 bases. CDR3 length equals 16 residues. CDR3 residues: CASSPYDRALFYGYTF. The CDR3 DNA reads as TGTGCCAGCAGCCCCTACGACAGGGCCCTTTTTTATGGCTACACCTTC.

This sequence joins TRBV11-3 and TRBJ1-1; 7 nucleotides agree with TRBD1. The V segment lost 0 bases and the J segment 0 bases; nucleotides outside the gene matches: 10. This CDR3 comprises 18 residues. The germline gives CDR1 SGHNT, CDR2 YENEEA. In nucleotides, the CDR3 is TGTGCCAGCAGCTTAGACAGGGGATGGACAGGAATGAACACTGAAGCTTTCTTT. Its translation: CASSLDRGWTGMNTEAFF.

This clone has more than one count but fewer than ten. The V gene is TRBV21-1, the J gene TRBJ2-3; the table's D call TRBD2 went unverified against the DNA. TRBV21-1 is assigned pseudogene status. This CDR3 comprises 15 residues. The chain's CDR3 is CASSPLQTSTDTQYF. CDR3 coding DNA: TGTGCCAGCAGCCCCCTTCAAACTAGCACAGATACGCAGTATTTT.

The CDR3 is CASSVEPTGTEAFF. The CDR3 DNA sequence: TGTGCCAGCAGCGTGGAACCCACAGGGACTGAAGCTTTCTTT. The V call is TRBV9, the J call TRBJ1-1; tentatively, D is TRBD1 (6 bases). Trimming removed 2 bases from V and 5 bases from J, with 13 bases in between. The CDR3 has 14 amino acids. The germline gives CDR1 SGDLS, CDR2 YYNGEE.

This rearrangement joins TRBV7-2 to TRBJ2-1, with a weak D call TRBD1 (6 bases). This CDR3 has 13 residues. Per the germline V gene, CDR1 is SGHTA and CDR2 is FQGNSA. With 4 bases removed from V and 9 bases from J, the gap between germline ends came to 13 bases. Here the CDR3 reads CASSYYRDSEQFF. The CDR3 DNA reads as TGTGCCAGCAGCTATTACAGGGATAGTGAGCAGTTCTTC.

This chain joins TRBV30 and TRBJ1-5; D gene uncertain. The CDR3 has 15 amino acids. CDR1 is GTSNPN, CDR2 SVGIG, per germline (reference sequence). The V gene lost 1 base and the J gene lost 2 bases, with 12 bases spanning the gap. The CDR3: CAWSEVLGGNQPQHF. CDR3 nucleotides: TGTGCCTGGAGTGAGGTGTTGGGCGGCAATCAGCCCCAGCATTTT.

The chain couples TRBV6-5 to TRBJ1-5; D is perhaps TRBD1 (6 bases). With 0 bases removed from V and 5 bases from J, the gap between germline ends came to 11 bases. The CDR3 is 15 residues long. CDR1 MNHEY and CDR2 SVGAGI come from the germline V gene. The CDR3 spells CASSYSLDSDQPQHF. The CDR3 DNA reads TGTGCCAGCAGTTACTCGCTGGACAGCGATCAGCCCCAGCATTTT.

This sequence joins TRBV10-3 and TRBJ2-6; the D gene is possibly TRBD2 (5 bases). Germline CDR1 reads ENHRY; CDR2 reads SYGVKD. Trimming left V 6 bases short and J 1 base short, with 10 bases between. The CDR3 contains 15 residues. The CDR3 DNA follows: TGTGCCATCAGCTTTGGCGGGTCTGGGGCCAACGTCCTGACTTTC. Protein: CAISFGGSGANVLTF.

This rearrangement joins TRBV4-3 to TRBJ2-1; the D is unclear. Germline assignment: CDR1 LGHNA and CDR2 YSLEER. CDR3 length equals 16 residues. The V end was cut by 1 base, the J end by 6 bases, with 16 bases between. CDR3 residues: CASSQGSSLIINEQFF. Here the CDR3 DNA reads TGCGCCAGCAGCCAAGGCAGCAGTTTAATAATCAATGAGCAGTTCTTC.

V gene TRBV10-3 combines with J gene TRBJ1-2, with D perhaps matching TRBD1 (6 bases). The V gene lost 8 bases and the J gene lost 4 bases, with 14 bases spanning the gap. CDR3 length equals 13 residues. Germline CDR1 reads ENHRY; CDR2 reads SYGVKD. The CDR3 is CAIEGGLAYGYTF. The CDR3 DNA reads as TGTGCCATCGAAGGGGGTCTGGCCTATGGCTACACCTTC.

The CDR3 DNA reads as TGTGCCATGAAGGGACAGGATTCCTACAATGAGCAGTTCTTC. This codes for CAMKGQDSYNEQFF. The chain has TRBV10-3 and TRBJ2-1; 8 nucleotides align to TRBD1. The length of the CDR3 is 14 residues. CDR1 ENHRY and CDR2 SYGVKD come from the germline V gene. V shed 9 bases, J shed 1 base, and the junction held 5 bases outside the gene matches.